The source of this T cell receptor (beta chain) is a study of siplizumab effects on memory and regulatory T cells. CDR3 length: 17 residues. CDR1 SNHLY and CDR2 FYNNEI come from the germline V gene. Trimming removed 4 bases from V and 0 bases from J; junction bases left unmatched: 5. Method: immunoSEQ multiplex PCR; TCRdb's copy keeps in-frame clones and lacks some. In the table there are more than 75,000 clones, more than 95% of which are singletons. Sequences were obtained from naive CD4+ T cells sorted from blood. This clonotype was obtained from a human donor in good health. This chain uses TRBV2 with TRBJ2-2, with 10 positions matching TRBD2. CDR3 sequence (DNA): TGTGCCAGCAGTGGGGCTAGCGGGGGCCCGAACACCGGGGAGCTGTTTTTT. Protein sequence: CASSGASGGPNTGELFF.